The text below deals with one T cell receptor (beta chain). CDR3 length: 11 amino acids. Trimming pared 6 bases from V and 4 bases from J, leaving 6 bases between. The data were taken from a study of blood T cell repertoires in COVID-19. Study-level information: COVID-19 samples collected from the United States, Italy and Spain covered acute and convalescent phases. From T cells, B-cell-depleted T cells, or PBMCs came the material, which was cDNA or gDNA.

Assay used: immunoSEQ multiplex PCR; TCRdb lists only in-frame clones, some missing. The repertoire holds 300,000 to 500,000 clones, with roughly 88% as singletons. In terms of age and location, participants ranged from roughly 18 to 90 years and lived in under 30 US areas. Participants were placed into cohorts based on the clinical history they reported. This TCR was recovered from a woman aged 30 to 39 with acute COVID-19. The source material was PBMCs or T cells enriched from blood (not recorded which). J is TRBJ1-2 and V is TRBV12-3 or TRBV12-4; D call uncertain. The CDR3 DNA reads as TGTGCCAGCAGATCCCTCTATGGCTACACCTTC. It yields the protein CASRSLYGYTF.